This T cell receptor (beta chain) came from a study of T cell changes during pregnancy in multiple sclerosis. The CDR3 is 15 residues long. Germline loops: CDR1 KGHSH, CDR2 LQKENI. Losses at the gene ends were 3 bases for V and 8 bases for J; bases not matched to a gene: 3. Sequencing used immunoSEQ multiplex PCR; TCRdb keeps in-frame clones, though not all of them. The data contain 95,000 to 100,000 clones, roughly nine tenths of them singletons. This clone was detected only once. V is TRBV18 and J is TRBJ2-1; 14 nucleotides align to TRBD2. This TCR derives from a female donor in good health, enrolled as a control in a pregnancy study. This specimen consisted of peripheral blood, obtained after pregnancy. The CDR3 is CASSPGLAGVDEQFF. DNA of the CDR3: TGTGCCAGCTCACCGGGACTAGCGGGAGTGGATGAGCAGTTCTTC.